Shown below are 25 T cell receptor beta chains from a single sample sequenced in a study of blood T cell repertoires in COVID-19. TCRdb's table, derived via immunoSEQ multiplex PCR, lists solely in-frame clones and lacks some. This sample has tens of thousands of clones, with 83% found just once. The sequencing sample was made of peripheral blood. Every receptor here comes from a woman aged 60 to 75 with acute or convalescent COVID-19.

The chain has TRBV4-2 and TRBJ1-5; 9 bases are a match to TRBD1. The V gene's germline CDR1 is LGHNA and CDR2 YNFKEQ. V gave up 0 bases and J gave up 6 bases; unmatched junction bases: 6. The CDR3 has 16 amino acids. The CDR3 DNA is TGTGCCAGCAGCCAAGAAGAGGGACAGGGCTTTCAGCCCCAGCATTTT. Its translation: CASSQEEGQGFQPQHF.

This clone was observed a handful of times. The J gene is TRBJ1-3, the V gene TRBV30; D unclear. The CDR3 has 15 amino acids. V lost 3 bases and J lost 4, with 16 bases in between. The germline CDR1 and CDR2 sequences are GTSNPN and SVGIG (reference sequence). The CDR3 bases are TGTGCCTGGAGAAAAGCTAGGCTATCGGGAAACACCATATATTTT. This codes for CAWRKARLSGNTIYF.

V is TRBV30 and J is TRBJ1-1, with 8 bases identical to TRBD1. Trimming removed 3 bases from V and 1 base from J; junction bases left unmatched: 7. Germline loops: CDR1 GTSNPN, CDR2 SVGIG (reference sequence). There are 15 residues in the CDR3. CDR3 sequence reads: CAWRAGGGWNTEAFF. CDR3 in DNA: TGTGCCTGGAGGGCAGGGGGCGGTTGGAACACTGAAGCTTTCTTT.

This rearrangement joins TRBV24-1 to TRBJ2-7, with D unresolved. The CDR3 loop spans 11 amino acids. Per germline, CDR1 KGHDR and CDR2 SFDVKD. V was pared by 1 base and J by 5 bases, with 2 bases between. This CDR3 is CATSDFNEQYF. CDR3 coding DNA: TGTGCCACCAGTGATTTCAACGAGCAGTACTTC.

This clone was counted once. This rearrangement joins TRBV5-1 to TRBJ1-1, with TRBD1 identical over 7 bases. Per germline, CDR1 SGHRS and CDR2 YFSETQ. Trimming at V came to 0 bases and at J to 0 bases, leaving 2 bases not matched to a gene. The CDR3 contains 15 residues. The CDR3 region is CASSLDRGMNTEAFF. As DNA, the CDR3 is TGCGCCAGCAGCTTGGACAGGGGAATGAACACTGAAGCTTTCTTT. Supplemented by reference TRBV5-1 and TRBJ1-1, the full variable domain reads KAGVTQTPRYLIKTRGQQVTLSCSPISGHRSVSWYQQTPGQGLQFLFEYFSETQRNKGNFPGRFSGRQFSNSRSEMNVSTLELGDSALYLCASSLDRGMNTEAFFGQGTRLTVV.

The chain couples TRBV11-2 to TRBJ1-1; D uncertain. The germline V and J ends were trimmed by 3 bases and 6 bases, with 11 bases remaining between them. This CDR3 region has 13 residues. Germline V gene data show CDR1 as SGHAT and CDR2 as FQNNGV. CDR3 amino acids: CASSFVREAEAFF. The CDR3 bases are TGTGCCAGCAGCTTCGTCCGGGAAGCTGAAGCTTTCTTT.

The CDR3 nucleotides are TGCAGCGTTGAACGGAACACTGAAGCTTTCTTT. Translated, it gives CSVERNTEAFF. The chain carries TRBV29-1 and TRBJ1-1; D is undetermined. Germline V CDR1 and CDR2: SQVTM, ANQGSEA. The CDR3 contains 11 residues. Trimming removed 2 bases at V and 1 base at J, with 2 bases between.

The CDR3 bases are TGTGCCAGCAGCGTAGGTAAGGGGCTCACCTACGAGCAGTACTTC. This encodes CASSVGKGLTYEQYF. This chain connects TRBV9 to TRBJ2-7, with D perhaps TRBD1 (5 bases). V lost 0 bases, J lost 2 bases, and 12 bases lay in between. Per the germline V gene, CDR1 is SGDLS and CDR2 is YYNGEE. CDR3 size: 15 residues.

The chain employs TRBV11-2 and TRBJ1-1; D possibly corresponds to TRBD1 (5 bases). CDR1 and CDR2 from the germline V gene are SGHAT and FQNNGV. Trimming removed 0 bases at V and 4 bases at J, with 12 bases between. The CDR3 is made up of 15 amino acids. The CDR3 protein is CASSLDGGGTTEAFF. CDR3 in DNA: TGTGCCAGCAGCTTAGACGGCGGGGGGACCACTGAAGCTTTCTTT.

This clone has a single count. The chain links TRBV20-1 to TRBJ1-5; no definite D call. Trimming shortened V by 3 bases and J by 0 bases, and 6 bases separated the two germline ends. Germline V CDR1 and CDR2: DFQATT, SNEGSKA (reference sequence). The length of the CDR3 is 13 residues. DNA for the CDR3: TGCAGTGCTAGTCACAGTAGCAATCAGCCCCAGCATTTT. This sequence encodes CSASHSSNQPQHF.

The rearrangement links TRBV4-1 to TRBJ1-2; D possibly corresponds to TRBD1 (6 bases). CDR1 is MGHRA and CDR2 is YSYEKL in the germline V gene. Trimming removed 4 bases from V and 5 bases from J, with 8 bases in between. The CDR3 runs to 12 residues. The CDR3 bases are TGCGCCAGCAGCCCAAGGGGGTATGGCTACACCTTC. This gives the protein CASSPRGYGYTF.

V gene TRBV18 combines with J gene TRBJ1-1; TRBD1 might be the D (6 bases). V was clipped by 4 bases and J by 1 base, with 13 bases between them. Germline values: CDR1 KGHSH, CDR2 LQKENI. The CDR3 length is 15 residues. The CDR3 sequence is CASSLAQGKNTEAFF. CDR3 in DNA: TGTGCCAGCTCACTCGCACAGGGCAAGAACACTGAAGCTTTCTTT. Together with reference TRBV18 and TRBJ1-1, the CDR3 gives the full variable domain: NAGVMQNPRHLVRRRGQEARLRCSPMKGHSHVYWYRQLPEEGLKFMVYLQKENIIDESGMPKERFSAEFPKEGPSILRIQQVVRGDSAAYFCASSLAQGKNTEAFFGQGTRLTVV.

The V call is TRBV7-2, the J call TRBJ2-5; 12 bases are a match to TRBD2. The V and J ends lost 0 bases and 4 bases, in that order; junction bases with no gene match: 6. The V gene's germline CDR1 is SGHTA and CDR2 FQGNSA. The CDR3 is 17 residues long. This CDR3 is CASSLALAGGPLETQYF. The DNA of the CDR3 is TGTGCCAGCAGCTTAGCCCTAGCGGGGGGGCCACTAGAGACCCAGTACTTC.

The chain recombines TRBV2 with TRBJ1-1, with 11 bases identical to TRBD1. Germline trimming cut 6 bases from V and 4 bases from J; bases unmatched to any gene: 7. The CDR3 spans 15 residues. The V gene's germline CDR1 is SNHLY and CDR2 FYNNEI. CDR3 coding DNA: TGTGCCAGCAGACGGACAGGGGGCGTCGGCACTGAAGCTTTCTTT. Translating gives CASRRTGGVGTEAFF.

This clone was found many times. V and J are TRBV6-1 and TRBJ1-2; no clear D gene. CDR1 is MNHNS, CDR2 SASEGT, per germline. The V gene lost 3 bases and the J gene lost 5 bases, with 7 bases spanning the gap. The CDR3 loop spans 12 amino acids. CDR3 sequence (DNA): TGTGCCAGCAGTGAGTTCGAGTATGGCTACACCTTC. Its translation is CASSEFEYGYTF.

The chain carries TRBV9 and TRBJ1-3; D is undetermined. Germline CDR1 SGDLS, CDR2 YYNGEE. The CDR3 totals 15 residues. Trimming left V 3 bases short and J 4 bases short, with 14 bases between. The CDR3: CASSGRRGSGNTIYF. CDR3 bases: TGTGCCAGCAGCGGACGGAGAGGTTCGGGAAACACCATATATTTT. Drawing the rest from reference TRBV9 and TRBJ1-3, the complete variable domain is DSGVTQTPKHLITATGQRVTLRCSPRSGDLSVYWYQQSLDQGLQFLIQYYNGEERAKGNILERFSAQQFPDLHSELNLSSLELGDSALYFCASSGRRGSGNTIYFGEGSWLTVV.

CDR3 DNA: TGTGCCACCAGCAGAGAACTTTCGAGAGGTTTGAACACTGAAGCTTTCTTT. It is translated as CATSRELSRGLNTEAFF. The chain employs TRBV15 and TRBJ1-1; the D is unclear. Trimming took off 0 bases at V and 0 bases at J, with 14 bases between the two ends. This CDR3 has 17 amino acids. Germline CDR1 LNHNV, CDR2 YYDKDF (reference sequence).

This clone was observed a handful of times. The chain recombines TRBV7-9 with TRBJ2-2, with D maybe TRBD1 (6 bases). The CDR3 is 16 amino acids. The germline gives CDR1 SEHNR, CDR2 FQNEAQ (reference sequence). V dropped 5 bases and J dropped 0 bases, with 13 bases sitting between them. The DNA of the CDR3 is TGTGCCAGCAGCCGACAGGTTCTCGCGAACACCGGGGAGCTGTTTTTT. This encodes CASSRQVLANTGELFF.

This sequence joins TRBV6-5 and TRBJ1-2, with 7 bases that match TRBD1. J was trimmed by 3 bases and V by 5 bases; bases with no gene match: 6. The CDR3 runs to 14 residues. The V gene's germline CDR1 is MNHEY and CDR2 SVGAGI. The CDR3 nucleotides are TGTGCCAGCAGTCCTGACAGGGATGACTATGGCTACACCTTC. This codes for CASSPDRDDYGYTF.

This rearrangement joins TRBV10-1 to TRBJ1-1; D not resolved. Germline V lookup: CDR1 WNHNN, CDR2 SYGVQD (reference sequence). Trimming stripped 7 bases from V and 3 bases from J, with 12 bases between. The CDR3 runs to 13 residues. Written as DNA, the CDR3 is TGCGCCAGCAAGGAATTCCGGGACACTGAAGCTTTCTTT. Translating gives CASKEFRDTEAFF.

This rearrangement joins TRBV27 to TRBJ1-2; no definite D call. The V and J ends lost 0 bases and 10 bases respectively, with 15 bases between them. In germline, CDR1 is MNHEY, CDR2 SMNVEV (reference sequence). The CDR3 consists of 14 residues. The CDR3 DNA reads TGTGCCAGCAGTTTATCCCCTCCCCAGTACCCCTACACCTTC. Amino acid sequence: CASSLSPPQYPYTF.

The chain recombines TRBV27 with TRBJ1-5; 8 nucleotides align to TRBD1. Trimming cost V 0 bases and J 7 bases; bases outside gene matches: 8. The CDR3 length is 16 residues. From germline, CDR1 is MNHEY and CDR2 SMNVEV (reference sequence). The CDR3 protein is CASSLSVRGPEQPQHF. For the CDR3, the DNA is TGTGCCAGCAGTTTATCGGTCAGGGGGCCTGAACAGCCCCAGCATTTT.

The chain recombines TRBV15 with TRBJ1-2; perhaps TRBD1 as D (5 bases). This CDR3 is 15 amino acids long. Germline lookup yields CDR1 LNHNV and CDR2 YYDKDF (reference sequence). V lost 0 bases to trimming and J lost 5 bases, with 13 bases between them. The CDR3 loop is CATSRDLTESYGYTF. The DNA of the CDR3 is TGTGCCACCAGCAGAGATCTGACAGAGTCTTATGGCTACACCTTC.

The V call is TRBV19, the J call TRBJ2-1; the D gene is possibly TRBD1 (5 bases). CDR3 size: 12 residues. The V gene's germline CDR1 is LNHDA and CDR2 SQIVND (reference sequence). CDR3 sequence reads: CAEDKANNEQFF. Here the CDR3 DNA reads TGTGCAGAGGACAAGGCGAACAATGAGCAGTTCTTC.

The J gene is TRBJ2-2, the V gene TRBV9; D remains ambiguous. The CDR3 covers 16 residues. Germline-derived CDR1 and CDR2 are SGDLS and YYNGEE. The germline V and J ends were trimmed by 4 bases and 1 base, with 14 bases remaining between them. The CDR3 bases are TGTGCCAGCAGCCCCCCTCCTTGGCAGAACACCGGGGAGCTGTTTTTT. Protein sequence: CASSPPPWQNTGELFF. The whole variable domain, remainder taken from reference TRBV9 and TRBJ2-2, is DSGVTQTPKHLITATGQRVTLRCSPRSGDLSVYWYQQSLDQGLQFLIQYYNGEERAKGNILERFSAQQFPDLHSELNLSSLELGDSALYFCASSPPPWQNTGELFFGEGSRLTVL.